The clone carrying this T cell receptor (beta chain) was counted between two and nine times. This record comes from a study of T-cell memory formation after mild COVID-19. Looking at the study overall: Each donor largely had its own TCR clusters.

TCRdb itself ran the 5' RACE reads through MiXCR, one entry per CDR3 protein. Counted here are 200,000 to 250,000 distinct CDR3 sequences, 8.5% to 9.5% occurring once; the ten biggest clones make up 22%. Trimming removed 8 bases at V and 1 base at J, with 17 bases between. CDR3 size: 15 residues. CDR1 and CDR2 (germline): SGHAT, FQNNGV. This clonotype originated in a man between 18 and 35 years old who had mild COVID-19 (a few samples of this study predate the infection). Cell type and time point are not known. The chain carries TRBV11-2 and TRBJ2-5, with D unresolved. The material sequenced was PBMCs or a T cell subset sorted from them (not recorded which). CDR3 sequence (DNA): TGTGCCAGCCGGGCCCAAGGTCAGCCCCAAGAGACCCAGTACTTC. It codes for CASRAQGQPQETQYF.